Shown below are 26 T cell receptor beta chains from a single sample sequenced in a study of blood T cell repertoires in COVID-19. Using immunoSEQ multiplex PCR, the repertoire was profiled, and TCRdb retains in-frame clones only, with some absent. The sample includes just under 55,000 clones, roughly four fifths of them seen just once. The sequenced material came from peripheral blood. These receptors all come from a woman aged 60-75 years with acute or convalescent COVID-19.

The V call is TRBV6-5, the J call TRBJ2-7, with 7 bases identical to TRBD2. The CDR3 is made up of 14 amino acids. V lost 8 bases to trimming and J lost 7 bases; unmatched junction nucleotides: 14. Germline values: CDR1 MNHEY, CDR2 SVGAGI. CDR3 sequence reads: CASGQEGGPWEQYF. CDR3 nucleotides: TGTGCCAGCGGCCAGGAGGGAGGGCCTTGGGAGCAGTACTTC.

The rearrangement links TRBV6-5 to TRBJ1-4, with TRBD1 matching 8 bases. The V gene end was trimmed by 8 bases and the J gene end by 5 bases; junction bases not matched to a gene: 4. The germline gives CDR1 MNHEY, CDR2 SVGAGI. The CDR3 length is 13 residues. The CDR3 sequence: CASGQGENEKLFF. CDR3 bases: TGTGCCAGCGGACAGGGCGAAAATGAAAAACTGTTTTTT.

DNA of the CDR3: TGTGCCAGCAGTCCTAGCGGTCGGGATGAGCAGTTCTTC. Protein product: CASSPSGRDEQFF. The J gene is TRBJ2-1, the V gene TRBV2; 7 bases map to TRBD2. The CDR3 covers 13 residues. Trimming cost V 5 bases and J 8 bases; bases outside gene matches: 6. Per the germline V gene, CDR1 is SNHLY and CDR2 is FYNNEI.

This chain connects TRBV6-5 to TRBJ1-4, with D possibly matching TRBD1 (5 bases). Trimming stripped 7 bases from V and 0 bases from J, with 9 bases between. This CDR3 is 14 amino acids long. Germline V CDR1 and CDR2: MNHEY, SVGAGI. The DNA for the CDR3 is TGTGCCAGCAACCCGGGGGCAACTAATGAAAAACTGTTTTTT. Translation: CASNPGATNEKLFF.

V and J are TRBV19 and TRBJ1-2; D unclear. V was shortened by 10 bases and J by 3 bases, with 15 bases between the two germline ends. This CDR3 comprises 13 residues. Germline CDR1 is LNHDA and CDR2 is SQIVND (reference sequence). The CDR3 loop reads CAISLGQDYGYTF. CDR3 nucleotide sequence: TGTGCCATATCGCTTGGGCAGGACTATGGCTACACCTTC.

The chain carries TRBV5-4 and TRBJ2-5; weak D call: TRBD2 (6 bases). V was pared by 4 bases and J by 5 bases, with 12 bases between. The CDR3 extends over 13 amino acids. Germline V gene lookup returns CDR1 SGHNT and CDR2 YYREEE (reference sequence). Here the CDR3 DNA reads TGTGCCAGCAGCCAACCGGGACTCGAGACCCAGTACTTC. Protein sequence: CASSQPGLETQYF.

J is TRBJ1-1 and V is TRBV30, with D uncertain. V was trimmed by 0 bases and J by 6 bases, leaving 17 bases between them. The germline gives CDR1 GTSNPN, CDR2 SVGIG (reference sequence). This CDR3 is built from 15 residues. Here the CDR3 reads CAWSVLGGKRAEAFF. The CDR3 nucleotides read TGTGCCTGGAGTGTACTGGGCGGGAAACGGGCTGAAGCTTTCTTT.

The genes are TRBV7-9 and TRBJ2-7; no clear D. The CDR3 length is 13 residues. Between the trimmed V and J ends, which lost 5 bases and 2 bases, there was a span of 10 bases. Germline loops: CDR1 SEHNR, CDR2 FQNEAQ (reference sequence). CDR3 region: CASSHSGAYEQYF. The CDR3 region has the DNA TGTGCCAGCAGCCATTCAGGTGCCTACGAGCAGTACTTC.

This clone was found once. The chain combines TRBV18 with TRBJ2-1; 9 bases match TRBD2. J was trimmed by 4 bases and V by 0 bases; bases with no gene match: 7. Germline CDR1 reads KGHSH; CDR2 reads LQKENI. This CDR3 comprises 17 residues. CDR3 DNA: TGTGCCAGCTCACCACCGGTAGGTAGCGGGAGATACAATGAGCAGTTCTTC. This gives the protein CASSPPVGSGRYNEQFF.

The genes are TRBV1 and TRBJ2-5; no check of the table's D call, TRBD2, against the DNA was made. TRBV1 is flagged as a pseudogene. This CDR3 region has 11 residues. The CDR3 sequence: CTSSRLETQYF. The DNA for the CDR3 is TGCACCAGCAGTCGTTTAGAGACCCAGTACTTC.

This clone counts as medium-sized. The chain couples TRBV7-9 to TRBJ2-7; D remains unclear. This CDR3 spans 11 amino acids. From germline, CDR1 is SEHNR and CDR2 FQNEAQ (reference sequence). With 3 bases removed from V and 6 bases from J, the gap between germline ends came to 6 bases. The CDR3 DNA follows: TGTGCCAGCAGCTTTGCGGTCGAGCAGTACTTC. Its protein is CASSFAVEQYF.

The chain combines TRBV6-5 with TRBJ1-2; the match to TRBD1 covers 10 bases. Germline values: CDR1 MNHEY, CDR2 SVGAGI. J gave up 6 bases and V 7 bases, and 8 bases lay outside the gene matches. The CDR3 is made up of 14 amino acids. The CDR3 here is CASTRPTGGDGYTF. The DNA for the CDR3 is TGTGCCAGCACCCGCCCGACAGGGGGCGATGGCTACACCTTC.

The DNA for the CDR3 is TGTGCCAGTAGTATGTGGCGGCAGCCCCAGCATTTT. This encodes CASSMWRQPQHF. V usage is TRBV19 and J usage is TRBJ1-5; no clear D gene. This CDR3 is built from 12 residues. Per the germline V gene, CDR1 is LNHDA and CDR2 is SQIVND (reference sequence). The ends were cut back, 3 bases at V and 7 bases at J, with 7 bases in the middle.

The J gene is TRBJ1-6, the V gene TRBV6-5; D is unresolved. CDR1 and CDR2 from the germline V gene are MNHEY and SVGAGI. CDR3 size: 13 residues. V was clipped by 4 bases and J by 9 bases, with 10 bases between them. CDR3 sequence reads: CASSWAASSPLHF. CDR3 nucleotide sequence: TGTGCCAGCAGTTGGGCAGCTTCTTCACCCCTCCACTTT.

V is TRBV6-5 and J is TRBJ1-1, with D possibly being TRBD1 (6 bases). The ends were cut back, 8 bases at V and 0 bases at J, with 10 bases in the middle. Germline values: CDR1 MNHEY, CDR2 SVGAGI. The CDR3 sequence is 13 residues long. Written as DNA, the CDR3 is TGTGCCAGCGCCAGGGGAATGAACACTGAAGCTTTCTTT. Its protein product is CASARGMNTEAFF.

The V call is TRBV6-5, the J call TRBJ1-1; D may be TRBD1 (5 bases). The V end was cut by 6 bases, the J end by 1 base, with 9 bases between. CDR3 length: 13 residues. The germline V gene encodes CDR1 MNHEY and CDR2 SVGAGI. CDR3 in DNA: TGTGCCAGCAGCAACACAGGGAACACTGAAGCTTTCTTT. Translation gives CASSNTGNTEAFF.

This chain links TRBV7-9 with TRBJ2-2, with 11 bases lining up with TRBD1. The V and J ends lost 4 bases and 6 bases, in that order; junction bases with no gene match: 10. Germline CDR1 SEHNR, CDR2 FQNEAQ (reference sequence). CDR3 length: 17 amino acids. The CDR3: CASSSSRDRGLSGELFF. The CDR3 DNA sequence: TGTGCCAGCAGCTCATCCCGGGACAGGGGGTTGTCCGGGGAGCTGTTTTTT.

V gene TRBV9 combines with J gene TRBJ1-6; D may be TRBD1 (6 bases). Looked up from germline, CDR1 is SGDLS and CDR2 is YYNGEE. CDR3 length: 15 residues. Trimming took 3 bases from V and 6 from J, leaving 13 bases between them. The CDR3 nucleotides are TGTGCCAGCAGCGGAACCGGGACAAGTAATTCACCCCTCCACTTT. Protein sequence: CASSGTGTSNSPLHF.

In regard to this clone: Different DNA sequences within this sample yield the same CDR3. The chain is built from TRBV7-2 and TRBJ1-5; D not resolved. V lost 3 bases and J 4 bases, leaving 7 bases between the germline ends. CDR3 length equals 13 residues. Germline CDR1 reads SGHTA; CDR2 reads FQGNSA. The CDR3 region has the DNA TGTGCCAGCAGCTTGCGGGGTAATCAGCCCCAGCATTTT. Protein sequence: CASSLRGNQPQHF.

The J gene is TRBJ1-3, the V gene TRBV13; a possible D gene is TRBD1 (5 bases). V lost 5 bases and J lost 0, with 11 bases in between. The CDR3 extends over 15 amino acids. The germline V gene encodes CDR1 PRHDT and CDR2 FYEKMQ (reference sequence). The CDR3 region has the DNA TGTGCCAGCAGCCCAAGACAGAGCTCTGGAAACACCATATATTTT. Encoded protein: CASSPRQSSGNTIYF.

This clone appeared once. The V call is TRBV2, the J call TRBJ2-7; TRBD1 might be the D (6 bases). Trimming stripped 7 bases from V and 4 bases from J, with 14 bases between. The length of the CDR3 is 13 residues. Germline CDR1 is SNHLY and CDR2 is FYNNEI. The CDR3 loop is CASTFTGRYEQYF. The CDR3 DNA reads TGTGCCAGCACATTTACAGGGCGTTACGAGCAGTACTTC.

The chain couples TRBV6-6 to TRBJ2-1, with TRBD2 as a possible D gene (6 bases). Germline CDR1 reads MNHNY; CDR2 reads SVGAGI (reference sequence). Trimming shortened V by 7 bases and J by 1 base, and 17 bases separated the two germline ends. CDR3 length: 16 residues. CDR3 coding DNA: TGTGCCAGCAATCTACCCGGGCTAGCGTCCTACAATGAGCAGTTCTTC. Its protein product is CASNLPGLASYNEQFF.

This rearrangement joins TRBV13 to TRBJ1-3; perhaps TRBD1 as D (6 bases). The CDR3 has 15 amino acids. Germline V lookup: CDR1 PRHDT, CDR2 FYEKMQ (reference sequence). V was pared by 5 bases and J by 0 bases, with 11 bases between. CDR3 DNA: TGTGCCAGCAGCCCGACGGACAGCTCTGGAAACACCATATATTTT. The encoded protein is CASSPTDSSGNTIYF.

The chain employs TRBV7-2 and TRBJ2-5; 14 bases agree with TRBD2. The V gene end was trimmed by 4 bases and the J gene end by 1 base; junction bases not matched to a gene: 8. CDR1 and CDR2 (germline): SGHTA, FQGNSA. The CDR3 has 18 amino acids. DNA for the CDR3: TGTGCCAGCAGCTCCCGACTAGCGGGGGGGGGTTTCCAAGAGACCCAGTACTTC. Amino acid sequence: CASSSRLAGGGFQETQYF.

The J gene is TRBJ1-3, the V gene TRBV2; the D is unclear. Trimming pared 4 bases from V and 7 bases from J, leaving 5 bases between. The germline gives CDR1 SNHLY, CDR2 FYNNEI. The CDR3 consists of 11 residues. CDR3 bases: TGTGCCAGCAGTGTCCTGAACACCATATATTTT. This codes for CASSVLNTIYF. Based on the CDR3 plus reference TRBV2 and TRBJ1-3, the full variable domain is EPEVTQTPSHQVTQMGQEVILRCVPISNHLYFYWYRQILGQKVEFLVSFYNNEISEKSEIFDDQFSVERPDGSNFTLKIRSTKLEDSAMYFCASSVLNTIYFGEGSWLTVV.

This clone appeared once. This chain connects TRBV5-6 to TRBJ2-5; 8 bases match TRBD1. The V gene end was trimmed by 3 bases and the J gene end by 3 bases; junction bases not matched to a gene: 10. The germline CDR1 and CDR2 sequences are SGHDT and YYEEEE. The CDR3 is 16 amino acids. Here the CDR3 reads CASSSTGTGEEETQYF. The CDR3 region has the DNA TGTGCCAGCAGCTCAACCGGGACAGGAGAAGAAGAGACCCAGTACTTC.